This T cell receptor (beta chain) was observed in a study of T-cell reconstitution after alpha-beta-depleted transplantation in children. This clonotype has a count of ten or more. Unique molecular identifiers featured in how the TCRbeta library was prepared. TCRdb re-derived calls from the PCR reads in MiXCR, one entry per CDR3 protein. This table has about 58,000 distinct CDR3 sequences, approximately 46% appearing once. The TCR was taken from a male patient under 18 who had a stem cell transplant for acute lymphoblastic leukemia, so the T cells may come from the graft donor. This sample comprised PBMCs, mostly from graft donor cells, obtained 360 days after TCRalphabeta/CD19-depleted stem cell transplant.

The CDR3 sequence: CASSVAPPTSGGASEEQFF. CDR3 nucleotides: TGTGCCAGCAGCGTAGCTCCCCCCACTAGCGGGGGGGCATCCGAGGAGCAGTTCTTC. The rearrangement uses TRBV9 and TRBJ2-1; 13 positions match TRBD2. The CDR3 consists of 19 residues. J lost 10 bases, V lost 0 bases, and 16 bases had no gene match. The germline gives CDR1 SGDLS, CDR2 YYNGEE.